The clone carrying this T cell receptor beta chain has more than one count but fewer than ten. Antigen specificity is unknown. What the library attached to individual cDNA molecules were unique molecular identifiers. TCRdb processed the RACE reads anew with MiXCR; each CDR3 protein has one entry. The sample contains tens of thousands of distinct CDR3 sequences, approximately 9.5% of which appear only once. Trimming removed 4 bases from V and 3 bases from J; junction bases left unmatched: 3. Germline CDR1 is SGHTA and CDR2 is FQGNSA. This CDR3 is built from 14 residues. This sample is part of a study of human T cells and chemical hapten exposure. The time point was: patch test 2, 6 weeks after DPC sensitization. Documented treatment: therapeutic diphenylcyclopropenone sensitization with weekly scalp DPC. Whole blood, unfractionated, served as the material for total RNA extraction. Non-pregnant alopecia patients aged 18 to 70, suitable for DPC therapy.

Study-level results: PT1 expanded TCR numbers rose with patch test score.

The receptor was isolated from a woman between 25 and 40 years old with alopecia areata. Some clones in this sample may be carry-over from other donors' samples. The J gene is TRBJ1-1, the V gene TRBV7-2; the match to TRBD1 covers 9 bases. The sample consisted of whole blood, taken in connection with sensitization to the hapten diphenylcyclopropenone (DPC). CDR3 DNA sequence: TGTGCCAGCAGCTACGGGACAGGGCACACTGAAGCTTTCTTT. The encoded protein is CASSYGTGHTEAFF.